These 23 T cell receptor beta chains originate from one sample sequenced in a study of T-cell reconstitution after alpha-beta-depleted transplantation in children. Preparing the TCRbeta library involved the use of unique molecular identifiers. TCRdb reanalysed the PCR reads using MiXCR and keeps one entry per CDR3 protein. The sample lists about 640,000 distinct CDR3 sequences, approximately 15% occurring once. Source: PBMCs from the stem cell graft donor, taken from the stem cell graft. The receptors derive from a human donor who donated a stem cell graft to a child with acute myeloid leukemia.

The chain links TRBV11-1 to TRBJ2-7; 7 bases are a match to TRBD1. The CDR3 spans 18 residues. Germline lookup yields CDR1 SGHAT and CDR2 FQDESV (reference sequence). V shed 1 base and J 3 bases; nucleotides not matched to a gene: 15. CDR3 amino acids: CASSLGGRIEGAIYEQYF. The CDR3 nucleotides read TGTGCCAGCAGCTTAGGGGGGCGAATTGAGGGGGCTATCTACGAGCAGTACTTC.

This clonotype was seen at least ten times. The chain employs TRBV6-5 and TRBJ2-2, with D uncertain. The germline V and J ends were trimmed by 6 bases and 5 bases, with 7 bases remaining between them. The V gene's germline CDR1 is MNHEY and CDR2 SVGAGI. The CDR3 extends over 12 amino acids. The CDR3 DNA sequence: TGTGCCAGCAGGACTCTGACCGGGGAGCTGTTTTTT. It specifies CASRTLTGELFF.

In the case of this clonotype: This sequence may be a read error, since a much larger clone differs from it by one base. This chain's CDR3 is CASSADRASYEQYF. In DNA, the CDR3 is TGTGCCAGCAGCGCTGACAGGGCCTCCTACGAGCAGTACTTC. This chain connects TRBV7-6 to TRBJ2-7; 7 bases map to TRBD1. In germline, CDR1 is SGHVS, CDR2 FNYEAQ. The CDR3 spans 14 residues. The trim removed 5 bases at V and 0 bases at J, leaving 4 bases unmatched.

This clonotype was detected only a few times. V is TRBV4-3 and J is TRBJ2-3; 8 bases fit TRBD2. Germline trimming cut 1 base from V and 2 bases from J; bases unmatched to any gene: 8. CDR1 LGHNA and CDR2 YSLEER come from the germline V gene. CDR3 length: 17 residues. The CDR3 region has the DNA TGCGCCAGCAGCCAAGGGTCTTGGCGGGGGGTCACAGATACGCAGTATTTT. Translated, it gives CASSQGSWRGVTDTQYF.

The chain has TRBV24-1 and TRBJ2-1; weak D call: TRBD1 (8 bases). V was trimmed by 3 bases and J by 8 bases, leaving 16 bases between them. Germline CDR1 is KGHDR and CDR2 is SFDVKD. This CDR3 region has 15 residues. The CDR3 here is CATSDGGGRGHEQFF. CDR3 DNA: TGTGCCACCAGTGATGGGGGGGGCAGGGGGCATGAGCAGTTCTTC.

This clonotype has more than one count but fewer than ten. The chain has TRBV7-3 and TRBJ2-1; the D call may be TRBD1 or TRBD2 (7 bases each). V was cut by 2 bases and J by 6 bases, with 20 bases left in between. Germline V gives CDR1 SGHTA, CDR2 FQGTGA. This CDR3 contains 17 residues. CDR3 amino acids: CASSLAPQQGRGNEQFF. In nucleotides, the CDR3 is TGTGCCAGCAGCTTAGCCCCCCAACAGGGGAGGGGCAATGAGCAGTTCTTC.

The chain uses TRBV5-1 and TRBJ2-3; D is possibly TRBD1 or TRBD2 (5 bases each). The CDR3 runs 15 residues. V lost 0 bases and J lost 4, with 12 bases in between. Germline V gene data show CDR1 as SGHRS and CDR2 as YFSETQ. The CDR3 here is CASSLDRGEPDTQYF. The CDR3 bases are TGCGCCAGCAGCTTGGACCGAGGGGAACCAGATACGCAGTATTTT.

The V gene is TRBV20-1, the J gene TRBJ2-3; D perhaps matches TRBD1 (6 bases). Trimming left V 3 bases short and J 2 bases short, with 12 bases between. Germline CDR1 reads DFQATT; CDR2 reads SNEGSKA (reference sequence). The CDR3 contains 14 residues. The CDR3 DNA is TGCAGTGCTAGGGGGGCCAGAGTCACAGATACGCAGTATTTT. The encoded protein is CSARGARVTDTQYF.

This clonotype was observed a few times. CDR3 sequence reads: CASSVRMAGELFF. The CDR3 DNA is TGTGCCAGCAGCGTACGGATGGCCGGGGAGCTGTTTTTT. The rearrangement links TRBV9 to TRBJ2-2; D is ambiguous. Trimming left V 1 base short and J 6 bases short, with 7 bases between. CDR3 length: 13 residues. Per germline, CDR1 SGDLS and CDR2 YYNGEE.

CDR3 coding DNA: TGTGCCAGCTCACCACGAGTTAGCGGTGCGGATACGCAGTATTTT. Its translation: CASSPRVSGADTQYF. The chain uses TRBV18 and TRBJ2-3; D may be TRBD2 (6 bases). The CDR3 covers 15 residues. Germline CDR1 and CDR2: KGHSH and LQKENI. V lost 1 base and J 6 bases, leaving 14 bases between the germline ends.

V gene TRBV4-1 combines with J gene TRBJ1-5; possible D gene TRBD1, 5 bases. The CDR3 contains 15 residues. V was shortened by 4 bases and J by 0 bases, with 10 bases between the two germline ends. Germline CDR1 and CDR2: MGHRA and YSYEKL. The CDR3 protein is CASSPTVSSNQPQHF. In nucleotides, the CDR3 is TGCGCCAGCAGCCCGACAGTTAGTAGCAATCAGCCCCAGCATTTT.

This clonotype was seen repeatedly, ten times or more. The V and J genes are TRBV20-1 and TRBJ2-6, with a weak D call TRBD2 (5 bases). This CDR3 comprises 15 residues. CDR1 and CDR2 (germline): DFQATT, SNEGSKA (reference sequence). V was clipped by 4 bases and J by 0 bases, with 10 bases between them. The CDR3 reads CSATGRASGANVLTF. The CDR3 nucleotides read TGCAGTGCTACGGGAAGAGCCTCTGGGGCCAACGTCCTGACTTTC.

The table lists this clonotype with a few counts. The genes are TRBV5-5 and TRBJ2-1, with D unclear. The CDR3 runs to 14 residues. Trimming took off 0 bases at V and 8 bases at J, with 12 bases between the two ends. Germline V gene data show CDR1 as SGHKS and CDR2 as YYEKEE (reference sequence). CDR3 residues: CASSLEQPLDEQFF. CDR3 sequence (DNA): TGTGCCAGCAGCTTGGAACAGCCCTTGGATGAGCAGTTCTTC.

This clonotype came up many times. This CDR3 reads CASSATGSGPQHF. The CDR3 coding sequence is TGTGCCAGCAGCGCGACAGGGTCAGGACCCCAGCATTTT. The chain employs TRBV9 and TRBJ1-5; TRBD1 matches at 7 bases. The CDR3 consists of 13 residues. The trim removed 3 bases at V and 10 bases at J, leaving 7 bases unmatched. CDR1 and CDR2 (germline): SGDLS, YYNGEE.

This clonotype was seen ten or more times. The chain is built from TRBV2 and TRBJ1-1; D ambiguous. The germline CDR1 and CDR2 sequences are SNHLY and FYNNEI. The V end lost 6 bases, the J end lost 2 bases, and 7 bases lay between the germline ends. CDR3 length equals 12 residues. CDR3 residues: CASRAYNTEAFF. CDR3 coding DNA: TGTGCCAGCAGGGCTTACAACACTGAAGCTTTCTTT.

This clonotype was counted many times. The chain couples TRBV29-1 to TRBJ2-5; TRBD1 or TRBD2 may be the D gene (6 bases each). Germline lookup yields CDR1 SQVTM and CDR2 ANQGSEA. With 0 bases removed from V and 4 bases from J, the gap between germline ends came to 12 bases. The CDR3 contains 14 residues. CDR3 amino acids: CSVEDLGGSETQYF. The CDR3 nucleotides are TGCAGCGTTGAAGATCTGGGGGGCTCAGAGACCCAGTACTTC.

This clonotype came up many times. The junction and the germline gene differ at one end; a read error may be behind it. The genes are TRBV12-3 or TRBV12-4 and TRBJ2-5; TRBD2 matches at 11 bases. The CDR3 has 14 residues. The CDR3 DNA reads as TGTGCCAGCAGCTTAGCGGGGGGGCAGGAGACCCAGTACTTC. Translating gives CASSLAGGQETQYF.

This clonotype was detected many times. V is TRBV20-1 and J is TRBJ1-2; a possible D gene is TRBD1 (6 bases). CDR3 size: 15 residues. The germline CDR1 and CDR2 sequences are DFQATT and SNEGSKA (reference sequence). Trimming shortened V by 5 bases and J by 7 bases, and 23 bases separated the two germline ends. The CDR3 nucleotides are TGCAGTGCTTGTAACATACAGGGTGAAATCGGTGGCTACACCTTC. Translating gives CSACNIQGEIGGYTF.

This clonotype has just a few counts. This sequence joins TRBV30 and TRBJ2-7, with a weak D call TRBD1 (6 bases). The CDR3 has 16 amino acids. V dropped 2 bases and J dropped 3 bases, with 20 bases sitting between them. Germline-derived CDR1 and CDR2 are GTSNPN and SVGIG (reference sequence). CDR3 amino acids: CAWSTVLAGVIYEQYF. CDR3 DNA: TGTGCCTGGAGTACCGTATTGGCAGGGGTCATCTACGAGCAGTACTTC.

Written as DNA, the CDR3 is TGTGCCAGCTCACCAATACAGGCCCCTGAGACCCAGTACTTC. This codes for CASSPIQAPETQYF. The chain couples TRBV18 to TRBJ2-5, with a weak D call TRBD1 (5 bases). The CDR3 has 14 residues. Trimming took off 2 bases at V and 5 bases at J, with 12 bases between the two ends. From germline, CDR1 is KGHSH and CDR2 LQKENI.

This sequence joins TRBV7-2 and TRBJ1-2; weak D call: TRBD1 (5 bases). Germline values: CDR1 SGHTA, CDR2 FQGNSA. Trimming shortened V by 1 base and J by 7 bases, and 13 bases separated the two germline ends. The CDR3 totals 14 residues. As DNA, the CDR3 is TGTGCCAGCAGCTTAGAGGCGAGCGGGGGTGGCTACACCTTC. Its protein product is CASSLEASGGGYTF.

This clonotype was detected only a few times. The genes are TRBV6-2 or TRBV6-3 and TRBJ1-6; 12 nucleotides agree with TRBD1. CDR1 and CDR2 from the germline V gene are MNHEY and SVGEGT. The J segment lost 9 bases and the V segment lost 5 bases, leaving 8 bases of the junction unmatched. This CDR3 is 16 amino acids long. CDR3 region: CASSPSGTGGSSPLHF. In DNA, the CDR3 is TGTGCCAGCAGTCCCTCCGGGACAGGGGGCTCTTCACCCCTCCACTTT.

This clonotype turned up a few times. The chain has TRBV7-8 and TRBJ2-7; 11 positions agree with TRBD2. This CDR3 region has 15 residues. Per the germline V gene, CDR1 is SGHVS and CDR2 is FQNEAQ. J was trimmed by 2 bases and V by 5 bases; bases with no gene match: 5. The CDR3 is CASSPGTSGPYEQYF. The CDR3 region has the DNA TGTGCCAGCAGCCCGGGGACTAGCGGACCCTACGAGCAGTACTTC.